The 5 T cell receptor beta chains reported below all come from one sample, sequenced in a study of metastatic and nonmetastatic thyroid tumors (dated by TCRdb to the early 2020s). The protocol used for the library was PCR. The reads were generated on an Illumina HiSeq 4000. The public reads were reanalyzed by TCRdb: fastp trimming at Q25, MiXCR alignment, in-frame beta chains only. The sample contains 20,000 to 30,000 clones, 20% to 30% of them found a single time. The top ten hold just over 6% of the sample. Before undergoing thyroid surgery, none of the patients had been given any kind of treatment. Sequencing was carried out using blood. All receptors come from a female donor with papillary thyroid cancer or a benign thyroid nodule (not recorded which). Some clones in this sample may be carry-over from other donors' samples.

As concerns this clone: At one end, the junction sequence differs from germline, possibly due to a read error. Other DNA sequences in the sample encode the same CDR3. The chain carries TRBV6-1 and TRBJ2-1; weak D call: TRBD1 (5 bases). The CDR3 runs 13 residues. Germline loops: CDR1 MNHNS, CDR2 SASEGT. The CDR3 reads CASSAQGRDEQFF. The CDR3 bases are TGTGCAAGCAGTGCTCAGGGTAGGGATGAGCAGTTCTTC.

By proportion, this clone is medium-sized (0.01 to 0.1%). The chain has TRBV28 and TRBJ2-1, with 9 positions matching TRBD1. The J segment lost 6 bases and the V segment lost 2 bases, leaving 5 bases of the junction unmatched. The CDR3 consists of 15 residues. Germline V gene sequence: CDR1 MDHEN, CDR2 SYDVKM. The chain's CDR3 is CASSLRDRVVNEQFF. CDR3 sequence (DNA): TGTGCCAGCAGTTTAAGGGACAGGGTGGTCAATGAGCAGTTCTTC.

This clone was seen a few times. This sequence joins TRBV28 and TRBJ2-7, with TRBD1 identical over 9 bases. After removal of 2 bases from V and 6 bases from J, the junction contained 8 bases not matched to a gene. The germline V gene has CDR1 MDHEN and CDR2 SYDVKM. The CDR3 totals 15 residues. Here the CDR3 DNA reads TGTGCCAGCAGTTTAGGGGACAGGGTACTCGGCGAGCAGTACTTC. Its protein is CASSLGDRVLGEQYF. The full variable domain, rest sourced from reference TRBV28 and TRBJ2-7, is DVKVTQSSRYLVKRTGEKVFLECVQDMDHENMFWYRQDPGLGLRLIYFSYDVKMKEKGDIPEGYSVSREKKERFSLILESASTNQTSMYLCASSLGDRVLGEQYFGPGTRLTVT.

The V gene is TRBV20-1, the J gene TRBJ1-2; D perhaps matches TRBD1 (6 bases). The germline V gene encodes CDR1 DFQATT and CDR2 SNEGSKA (reference sequence). The CDR3 has 13 residues. The V end lost 5 bases, the J end lost 6 bases, and 16 bases lay between the germline ends. The CDR3 nucleotides read TGCAGTGCTTCGCCCCGGGACATTAATGGCTACACCTTC. It yields the protein CSASPRDINGYTF.

V gene TRBV4-2 combines with J gene TRBJ2-2, with D possibly TRBD2 on 6 matching bases. There are 13 residues in the CDR3. Trimming pared 10 bases from V and 7 bases from J, leaving 16 bases between. The germline gives CDR1 LGHNA, CDR2 YNFKEQ. The CDR3 DNA is TGTGCCATCTCGGCTAGCGTCAACGGGGAGCTGTTTTTT. As protein: CAISASVNGELFF.